These 4 T cell receptor beta chains were all obtained from the same sample, sequenced in a study of control samples from healthy donors and cancer patients. Measured with immunoSEQ multiplex PCR; TCRdb has only the in-frame clones, and not every one. The table has 60,000 to 100,000 clones, over 75% seen once. The sequenced sample consisted of blood. Receptor source: a middle-aged man in good health.

This chain links TRBV7-2 with TRBJ2-1; TRBD2 matches 15 bases. Germline values: CDR1 SGHTA, CDR2 FQGNSA. The V and J ends lost 5 bases and 4 bases, in that order; junction bases with no gene match: 3. The CDR3 extends over 16 amino acids. The CDR3 nucleotides are TGTGCCAGCAGCACGGGGACTAGCGGGAGGTACAATGAGCAGTTCTTC. It yields the protein CASSTGTSGRYNEQFF.

This chain links TRBV11-2 with TRBJ1-4; D is unresolved. In germline, CDR1 is SGHAT, CDR2 FQNNGV. The V and J ends lost 1 base and 7 bases respectively, with 16 bases between them. The CDR3 consists of 16 residues. CDR3 DNA: TGTGCCAGCAGCTTAGGGGTCCTCTACTCTGGTGAAAAACTGTTTTTT. This codes for CASSLGVLYSGEKLFF.

This chain uses TRBV29-1 with TRBJ1-3, with unresolved D. This CDR3 is 13 amino acids long. Trimming left V 0 bases short and J 0 bases short, with 3 bases between. The germline V gene encodes CDR1 SQVTM and CDR2 ANQGSEA. The chain's CDR3 is CSVEDSSGNTIYF. The CDR3, as DNA: TGCAGCGTTGAAGACTCCTCTGGAAACACCATATATTTT. The whole variable domain, filled in from reference TRBV29-1 and TRBJ1-3, reads SAVISQKPSRDICQRGTSLTIQCQVDSQVTMMFWYRQQPGQSLTLIATANQGSEATYESGFVIDKFPISRPNLTFSTLTVSNMSPEDSSIYLCSVEDSSGNTIYFGEGSWLTVV.

V gene TRBV6-6 combines with J gene TRBJ1-1; TRBD1 matches 9 bases. V dropped 5 bases and J dropped 1; count of bases not matched to a gene: 5. This CDR3 has 15 residues. Germline V lookup: CDR1 MNHNY, CDR2 SVGAGI (reference sequence). The CDR3 nucleotides read TGTGCCAGCAGTAAGGGGACAGGGCGGAACACTGAAGCTTTCTTT. Its protein product is CASSKGTGRNTEAFF.